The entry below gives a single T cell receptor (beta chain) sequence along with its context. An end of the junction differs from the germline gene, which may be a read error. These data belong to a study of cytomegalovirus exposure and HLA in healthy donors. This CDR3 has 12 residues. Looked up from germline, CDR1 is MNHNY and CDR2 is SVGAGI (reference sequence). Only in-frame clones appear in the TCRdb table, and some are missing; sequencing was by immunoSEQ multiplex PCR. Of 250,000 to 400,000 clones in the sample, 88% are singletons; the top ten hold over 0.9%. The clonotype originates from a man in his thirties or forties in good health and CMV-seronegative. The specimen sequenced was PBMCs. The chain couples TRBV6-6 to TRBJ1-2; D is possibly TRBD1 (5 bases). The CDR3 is CASSYEWGESAF. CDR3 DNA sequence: TGTGCCAGCAGTTACGAGTGGGGGGAGAGCGCCTTC.